This T cell receptor (beta chain) was recovered during a study of T-cell reconstitution after alpha-beta-depleted transplantation in children. Trimming stripped 4 bases from V and 5 bases from J, with 9 bases between. The germline V gene has CDR1 SGHTA and CDR2 FQGNSA. The CDR3 has 13 amino acids. This clonotype was seen at least ten times. The antigen remains undetermined. General study results and limits: TCRbeta diversity was high at day 60 in some patients (a result of surviving recipient T cells and thymic progenitors). About two months after transplant, alpha-beta T cells reportedly came from several hundred expanded graft clones. At one year after transplant, newly produced T cells mostly accounted for T-cell counts and diversity.

TCRbeta library construction was performed incorporating unique molecular identifiers. TCRdb passed the PCR reads through MiXCR, listing each CDR3 protein once. There are around 300,000 distinct CDR3 sequences in the sample; roughly 9.1% occur only once, and less than 9% lies in the top ten. The sequences come from PBMCs, collected before TCRalphabeta/CD19-depleted stem cell transplant. The gene calls are TRBV7-2 and TRBJ1-5; the D gene is possibly TRBD1 (5 bases). This receptor was taken from a boy under two years old with acute myeloid leukemia, due to receive a stem cell transplant. The CDR3 nucleotides are TGTGCCAGCAGCTCGGACACCTATCAGCCCCAGCATTTT. Encoded protein: CASSSDTYQPQHF.